What follows is one T cell receptor beta chain and its context. The antigen remains unidentified. Time point defined: patch test 2, 6 weeks after DPC sensitization. Treatment given: therapeutic diphenylcyclopropenone sensitization with weekly scalp DPC. Using its own MiXCR run on the RACE reads, TCRdb lists one record per CDR3 protein. The table includes 110,000 to 150,000 distinct CDR3 sequences, 12% detected once. These data come from a study of human T cells and chemical hapten exposure. Study as a whole: DPC at 2% was the sensitizing agent, placed on roughly 2 cm by roughly 2 cm of upper inner arm skin. Study conclusions and caveats: In the PT1 data, expanded TCR counts showed a positive correlation with patch test score.

This CDR3 has 15 amino acids. With 7 bases clipped from V and 9 bases from J, the junction kept 18 bases outside the gene matches. Germline CDR1 and CDR2: SQVTM and ANQGSEA. The receptor was derived from a woman between 50 and 59 years old with alopecia areata. Some clones in this sample may be carry-over from other donors' samples. The sample in question was whole blood, obtained in connection with sensitization to the hapten diphenylcyclopropenone (DPC). J is TRBJ2-1 and V is TRBV29-1; TRBD2 aligns across 7 bases. The CDR3 reads CSAPGAGPAYGEQFF. The CDR3 DNA follows: TGCAGCGCCCCGGGAGCGGGACCGGCCTACGGTGAGCAGTTCTTC.